This T cell receptor (beta chain) was observed in a study of OX40 agonist ivuxolimab in advanced cancers. The method was immunoSEQ multiplex PCR; TCRdb's version includes in-frame clones alone and lacks a portion of them. The sample contains 30,000 to 35,000 clones, roughly 80% of which appear only once. Germline values: CDR1 SEHNR, CDR2 FQNEAQ (reference sequence). Deletions cut 10 bases from V and 0 bases from J, with 16 bases between. The CDR3 totals 15 residues. The sample holds one count of this clone. The receptor was isolated from an adult with an advanced solid tumor such as melanoma, head and neck, liver or kidney cancer. V and J are TRBV7-9 and TRBJ1-3, with a possible D match to TRBD1 (5 bases). Sequenced material: CD4+ or CD8+ T cells sorted from blood, taken in a trial of the OX40 agonist ivuxolimab. CDR3 nucleotide sequence: TGTGCCACTCCGGGACGGATGAACTCTGGAAACACCATATATTTT. Translating it yields CATPGRMNSGNTIYF.